These 12 T cell receptor beta chains were all obtained from the same sample, sequenced in a study of PD-1 blockade in classical Hodgkin lymphoma. Assay used: immunoSEQ multiplex PCR; TCRdb lists only in-frame clones, some missing. The sample consists of some 890 clones, 87% of them appearing once. Every patient experienced relapse after autologous stem cell transplantation, and brentuximab vedotin exposure varied. Isolation of CD4+ T cells from thawed PBMCs was performed by magnetic negative selection. Sequencing used CD4+ T cells from blood, obtained at baseline. The receptors were sampled from a human donor with classical Hodgkin lymphoma.

The J gene is TRBJ2-3, the V gene TRBV29-1; TRBD2 agrees at 8 bases. CDR1 and CDR2 from the germline V gene are SQVTM and ANQGSEA. V shed 1 base and J 1 base; nucleotides not matched to a gene: 1. The CDR3 length is 14 residues. The CDR3 protein is CSVEGRGGTDTQYF. The DNA for the CDR3 is TGCAGCGTTGAAGGGCGGGGGGGCACAGATACGCAGTATTTT.

The chain couples TRBV5-6 to TRBJ2-7; D not certain. V was clipped by 4 bases and J by 7 bases, with 27 bases between them. Germline V gene lookup returns CDR1 SGHDT and CDR2 YYEEEE. The CDR3 contains 17 residues. The CDR3 sequence is CASSPKGLAVLLGEQYF. The CDR3 nucleotides read TGTGCCAGCAGCCCAAAGGGTTTGGCCGTCCTGTTGGGGGAGCAGTACTTC.

The gene calls are TRBV4-3 and TRBJ1-1, with a weak D call TRBD1 (5 bases). V was trimmed by 4 bases and J by 4 bases, leaving 16 bases between them. Germline V gene sequence: CDR1 LGHNA, CDR2 YSLEER. The CDR3 length is 15 residues. The CDR3 bases are TGCGCCAGCAGCCCCCGACCGGGGGAGGGCACTGAAGCTTTCTTT. Its protein product is CASSPRPGEGTEAFF.

This chain uses TRBV7-8 with TRBJ2-1, with 8 bases aligning to TRBD1. The germline CDR1 and CDR2 sequences are SGHVS and FQNEAQ. The CDR3 length is 15 residues. J lost 8 bases, V lost 5 bases, and 11 bases had no gene match. The CDR3 is CASSDPGQGKDEQFF. CDR3 coding DNA: TGTGCCAGCAGCGACCCCGGACAGGGTAAAGATGAGCAGTTCTTC.

This clone was seen a handful of times. The chain recombines TRBV6-6 with TRBJ2-3; 7 bases align to TRBD2. Germline V lookup: CDR1 MNHNY, CDR2 SVGAGI (reference sequence). V trimming: 7 bases; J trimming: 1 base; junction bases outside the gene matches: 2. The length of the CDR3 is 13 residues. This CDR3 reads CASTGLGTDTQYF. CDR3 DNA sequence: TGTGCCAGCACCGGACTAGGCACAGATACGCAGTATTTT.

V usage is TRBV6-1 and J usage is TRBJ1-1, with D hard to call. Trimming stripped 6 bases from V and 5 bases from J, with 10 bases between. This CDR3 is 12 amino acids long. In germline, CDR1 is MNHNS, CDR2 SASEGT. DNA for the CDR3: TGTGCCAGCAGGCTAGCTCGAACTGAAGCTTTCTTT. It encodes CASRLARTEAFF.

This rearrangement joins TRBV7-3 to TRBJ2-7; the match to TRBD1 covers 8 bases. From germline, CDR1 is SGHTA and CDR2 FQGTGA. The V segment lost 5 bases and the J segment 7 bases; nucleotides outside the gene matches: 7. This CDR3 comprises 13 residues. The CDR3 loop reads CASSQTGDDEQYF. In nucleotides, the CDR3 is TGTGCCAGCAGCCAGACAGGGGATGATGAGCAGTACTTC.

The chain employs TRBV30 and TRBJ2-3; 7 bases are a match to TRBD2. The CDR3 totals 15 residues. Germline V gene data show CDR1 as GTSNPN and CDR2 as SVGIG (reference sequence). J lost 2 bases, V lost 2 bases, and 7 bases had no gene match. CDR3: CAWSRGSRLTDTQYF. The CDR3 DNA follows: TGTGCCTGGAGTCGCGGGAGTAGACTCACAGATACGCAGTATTTT.

The chain carries TRBV5-6 and TRBJ1-2; D is unclear. The germline CDR1 and CDR2 sequences are SGHDT and YYEEEE. Trimming took 0 bases from V and 4 from J, leaving 16 bases between them. There are 16 residues in the CDR3. The CDR3 coding sequence is TGTGCCAGCAGCTTGGGGCCTACCGGGCCGACCTATGGCTACACCTTC. This codes for CASSLGPTGPTYGYTF.

The chain links TRBV4-3 to TRBJ1-6; unclear D gene. This CDR3 has 13 residues. Germline values: CDR1 LGHNA, CDR2 YSLEER. With 0 bases removed from V and 7 bases from J, the gap between germline ends came to 4 bases. The CDR3 DNA follows: TGCGCCAGCAGCCAAGAAGAGAATTCACCCCTCCACTTT. Its translation: CASSQEENSPLHF.

The chain recombines TRBV5-6 with TRBJ1-2; 8 nucleotides agree with TRBD1. The CDR3 consists of 15 residues. The junction had 5 bases not matched to a gene; V was cut back by 0 bases and J by 4 bases. From germline, CDR1 is SGHDT and CDR2 YYEEEE. The chain's CDR3 is CASSLARTGSYGYTF. The CDR3, as DNA: TGTGCCAGCAGCTTGGCCAGGACAGGGAGCTATGGCTACACCTTC.

The rearrangement links TRBV7-9 to TRBJ2-4; 8 nucleotides align to TRBD2. CDR1 is SEHNR, CDR2 FQNEAQ, per germline (reference sequence). V lost 5 bases and J lost 0; bases outside the gene matches: 9. The CDR3 spans 17 residues. The CDR3 DNA sequence: TGTGCCAGCAGCCCGACTGGGCGGGGGGTAGCCAAAAACATTCAGTACTTC. This translates into CASSPTGRGVAKNIQYF.